These T cell receptor beta chains were read from a single sample in a study of T cell responses to AZD1222 COVID-19 vaccine. Sequencing used immunoSEQ multiplex PCR; TCRdb keeps in-frame clones, though not all of them. The data hold 170,000 or so clones, with about nine tenths observed a single time. The sample here was peripheral blood, taken on day 0 of AZD1222 vaccination. The receptor source for this set is an adult in good health. CDR3s include the opening cysteine and the closing phenylalanine or tryptophan. D genes are given only for firm matches. Clone sizes are given selectively: once, few, many, or a class where the clone is expanded.

TRBJ1-2 | NA | TRBV19 | NA | CASSINTVNYGYTF | TGTGCCAGTAGCATTAACACAGTTAACTATGGCTACACCTTC
TRBJ2-7 | NA | TRBV7-2 | NA | CASSLTSTLEQYF | TGTGCCAGCAGCTTAACTTCGACTCTTGAGCAGTACTTC
TRBJ2-5 | NA | TRBV5-1 | NA | CASSLEGGGQETQYF | TGCGCCAGCAGCTTGGAGGGTGGTGGTCAAGAGACCCAGTACTTC
TRBJ1-2 | NA | TRBV28 | NA | CASSLSNYGYTF | TGTGCCAGCAGTTTGAGTAACTATGGCTACACCTTC
TRBJ2-2 | NA | TRBV11-2 | TRBD2 | CASRYLAGAVGELFF | TGTGCCAGCAGATACTTAGCGGGGGCGGTCGGGGAGCTGTTTTTT
TRBJ1-5 | NA | TRBV10-2 | NA | CASAPYLENQPQHF | TGCGCCAGCGCACCTTACCTAGAGAATCAGCCCCAGCATTTT
TRBJ2-7 | NA | TRBV7-2 | NA | CASSRSGANSYEQYF | TGTGCCAGCAGCCGGTCAGGGGCGAACTCCTACGAGCAGTACTTC
TRBJ2-5 | NA | TRBV7-8 | TRBD1 | CASSPWTGWKTQYF | TGTGCCAGCAGCCCCTGGACAGGGTGGAAGACCCAGTACTTC
TRBJ1-6 | NA | TRBV9 | NA | CASSVGGVGNSPLHF | TGTGCCAGCAGCGTAGGAGGGGTAGGTAATTCACCCCTCCACTTT
TRBJ2-3 | NA | TRBV29-1 | TRBD1 | CSVDAGTGVTDTQYF | TGCAGCGTCGACGCCGGGACAGGGGTAACAGATACGCAGTATTTT
TRBJ1-4 | NA | TRBV6-4 | TRBD1 | CASSTLDRAGTNEKLFF | TGTGCCAGCAGTACCCTGGACAGGGCCGGAACTAATGAAAAACTGTTTTTT
TRBJ1-5 | NA | TRBV19 | NA | CATRGGDQPQHF | TGTGCCACAAGAGGGGGGGATCAGCCCCAGCATTTT
TRBJ1-3 | NA | TRBV28 | NA | CASSFPGNTIYF | TGTGCCAGCAGTTTCCCAGGAAACACCATATATTTT
TRBJ1-5 | NA | TRBV6-5 | NA | CASIPGHSNQPQHF | TGTGCCAGCATCCCAGGACACAGCAATCAGCCCCAGCATTTT
TRBJ1-1 | NA | TRBV10-3 | NA | CAITSTHPLNTEAFF | TGTGCCATCACCAGCACCCATCCTCTGAACACTGAAGCTTTCTTT
TRBJ1-5 | NA | TRBV7-9 | NA | CASAGGTDDQPCDF | TGTGCCAGCGCTGGAGGGACGGATGATCAGCCTTGCGATTTT
TRBJ2-7 | NA | TRBV14 | TRBD2 | CASSPGLAGGLKQYF | TGTGCCAGCAGCCCCGGACTAGCGGGGGGGCTTAAGCAGTACTTC
TRBJ1-5 | NA | TRBV24-1 | NA | CATATGNQPQHF | TGTGCCACCGCGACAGGCAATCAGCCCCAGCATTTT
TRBJ2-1 | NA | TRBV2 | TRBD2 | CATLSGGAGEQFF | TGTGCCACACTTAGCGGGGGGGCCGGTGAGCAGTTCTTC
TRBJ2-3 | NA | TRBV7-6 | TRBD2 | CASSLPGLAGGYTDTQYF | TGTGCCAGCAGCCTCCCGGGACTAGCGGGGGGGTATACAGATACGCAGTATTTT
TRBJ2-2 | NA | TRBV28 | NA | CASMPIVSGELFF | TGTGCCAGCATGCCCATTGTTTCTGGGGAGCTGTTTTTT
TRBJ2-1 | NA | TRBV4-3 | TRBD2 | CASSPTSGPYNEQFF | TGCGCCAGCAGCCCGACTAGCGGGCCATACAATGAGCAGTTCTTC
TRBJ1-6 | once | TRBV18 | NA | CASSPYQNNSPLHF | TGTGCCAGCTCACCATACCAGAATAATTCACCCCTCCACTTT